Described below is a single T cell receptor beta chain sequence and its context. Its matching antigen is unknown. This sample was included in a study of post-analysis software for immune sequencing data. General study results and limits: Samples sharing a preparation batch grouped tightly together when assessed by F measure. Roughly 5 TRBV segments, including TRBV5-6, TRBV5-1 and TRBV20-1, were more frequent in patients than controls.

Trimming removed 0 bases at V and 4 bases at J, with 10 bases between. This CDR3 spans 14 amino acids. The germline V gene has CDR1 SGHKS and CDR2 YYEKEE (reference sequence). TCR beta cDNA libraries had unique molecular identifiers. T cells numbering roughly 0.95 to 10 million yielded 500,000 or so cDNA molecules. A single record per CDR3 protein comes from TCRdb applying MiXCR to the PCR reads. This table has almost 700,000 distinct CDR3 sequences, 55% to 70% appearing once. The receptor was derived from a girl aged 2 to 10 with multiple sclerosis. The specimen sequenced was blood. The rearrangement uses TRBV5-5 and TRBJ1-2, with D hard to call. CDR3 DNA sequence: TGTGCCAGCAGCTTGGTTGTGGAGGGCTATGGCTACACCTTC. Residues: CASSLVVEGYGYTF.